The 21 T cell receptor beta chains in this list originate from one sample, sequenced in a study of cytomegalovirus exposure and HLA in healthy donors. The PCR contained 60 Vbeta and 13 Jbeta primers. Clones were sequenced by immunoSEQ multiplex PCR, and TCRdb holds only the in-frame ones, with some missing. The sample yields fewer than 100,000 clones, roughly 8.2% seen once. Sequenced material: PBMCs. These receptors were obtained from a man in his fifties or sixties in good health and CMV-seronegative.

This CDR3 is CASSLWGTGNDEQFF. CDR3 sequence (DNA): TGTGCCAGCAGCTTATGGGGGACAGGGAACGATGAGCAGTTCTTC. The chain employs TRBV7-9 and TRBJ2-1; 9 nucleotides agree with TRBD1. Germline V lookup: CDR1 SEHNR, CDR2 FQNEAQ (reference sequence). V gave up 2 bases and J gave up 8 bases; unmatched junction bases: 7. This CDR3 is 15 amino acids long.

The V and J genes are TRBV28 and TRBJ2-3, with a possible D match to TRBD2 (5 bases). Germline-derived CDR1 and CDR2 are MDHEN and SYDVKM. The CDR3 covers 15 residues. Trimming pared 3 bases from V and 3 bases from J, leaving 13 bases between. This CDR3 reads CASSFVGLMTDTQYF. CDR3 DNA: TGTGCCAGCAGTTTCGTAGGACTGATGACAGATACGCAGTATTTT.

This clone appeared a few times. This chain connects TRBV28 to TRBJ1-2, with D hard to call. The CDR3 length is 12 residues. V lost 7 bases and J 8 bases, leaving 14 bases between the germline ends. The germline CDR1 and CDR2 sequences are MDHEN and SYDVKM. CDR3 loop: CASTTGLRGYTF. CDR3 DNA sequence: TGTGCCAGCACCACTGGGCTCAGGGGCTACACCTTC.

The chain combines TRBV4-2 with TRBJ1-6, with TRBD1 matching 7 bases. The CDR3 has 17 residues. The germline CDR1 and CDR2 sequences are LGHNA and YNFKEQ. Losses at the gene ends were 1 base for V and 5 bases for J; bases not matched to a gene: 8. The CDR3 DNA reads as TGTGCCAGCAGCCAAGTCCATGACAGGGAGCATAATTCACCCCTCCACTTT. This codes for CASSQVHDREHNSPLHF.

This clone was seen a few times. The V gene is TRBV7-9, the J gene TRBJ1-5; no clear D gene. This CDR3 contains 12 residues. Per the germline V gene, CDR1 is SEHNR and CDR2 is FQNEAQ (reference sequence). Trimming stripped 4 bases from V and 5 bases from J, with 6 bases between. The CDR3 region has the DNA TGTGCCAGCAGCTCCGGGGATCAGCCCCAGCATTTT. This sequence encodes CASSSGDQPQHF.

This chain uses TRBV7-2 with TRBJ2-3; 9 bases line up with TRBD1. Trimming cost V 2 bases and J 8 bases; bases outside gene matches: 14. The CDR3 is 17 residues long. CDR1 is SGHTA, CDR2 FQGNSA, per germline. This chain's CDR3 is CASSLTLDRGVWVTQYF. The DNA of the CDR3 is TGTGCCAGCAGCTTAACATTAGACAGGGGGGTGTGGGTTACGCAGTATTTT.

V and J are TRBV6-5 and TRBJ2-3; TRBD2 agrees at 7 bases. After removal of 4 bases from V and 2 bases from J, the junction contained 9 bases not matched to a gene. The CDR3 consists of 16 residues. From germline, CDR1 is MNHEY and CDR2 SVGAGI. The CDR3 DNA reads TGTGCCAGCAGTTCTTGGACTAGGGCTAACACAGATACGCAGTATTTT. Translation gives CASSSWTRANTDTQYF.

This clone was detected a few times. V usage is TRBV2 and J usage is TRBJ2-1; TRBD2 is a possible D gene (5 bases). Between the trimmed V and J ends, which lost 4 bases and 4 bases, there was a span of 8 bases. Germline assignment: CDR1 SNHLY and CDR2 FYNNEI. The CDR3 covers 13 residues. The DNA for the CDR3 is TGTGCCAGCAGTGTTCGGGGATACAATGAGCAGTTCTTC. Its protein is CASSVRGYNEQFF.

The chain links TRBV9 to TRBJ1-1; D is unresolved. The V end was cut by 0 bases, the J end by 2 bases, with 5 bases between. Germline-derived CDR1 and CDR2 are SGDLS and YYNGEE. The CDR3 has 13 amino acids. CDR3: CASSVAKNTEAFF. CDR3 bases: TGTGCCAGCAGCGTAGCTAAAAACACTGAAGCTTTCTTT. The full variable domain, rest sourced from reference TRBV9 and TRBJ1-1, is DSGVTQTPKHLITATGQRVTLRCSPRSGDLSVYWYQQSLDQGLQFLIQYYNGEERAKGNILERFSAQQFPDLHSELNLSSLELGDSALYFCASSVAKNTEAFFGQGTRLTVV.

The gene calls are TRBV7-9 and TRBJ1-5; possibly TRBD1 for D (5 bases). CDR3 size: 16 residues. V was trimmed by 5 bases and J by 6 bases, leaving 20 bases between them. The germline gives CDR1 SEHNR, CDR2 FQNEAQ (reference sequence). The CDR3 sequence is CASSPGRGSGAQPQHF. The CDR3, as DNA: TGTGCCAGCAGCCCCGGCCGGGGGTCGGGAGCTCAGCCCCAGCATTTT.

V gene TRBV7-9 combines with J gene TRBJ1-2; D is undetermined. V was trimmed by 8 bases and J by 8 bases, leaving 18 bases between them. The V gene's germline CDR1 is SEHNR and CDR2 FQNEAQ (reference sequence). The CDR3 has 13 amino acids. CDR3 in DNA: TGTGCCAGCGCCCCCCTAGCCAGGACGGGCTACACCTTC. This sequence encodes CASAPLARTGYTF.

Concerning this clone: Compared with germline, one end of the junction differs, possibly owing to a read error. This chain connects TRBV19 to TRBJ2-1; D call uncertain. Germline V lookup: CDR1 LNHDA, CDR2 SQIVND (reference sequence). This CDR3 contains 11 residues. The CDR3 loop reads CASSSHNEQFF. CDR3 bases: TGTGCCAGTAGCTCCCACAATGAGCAGTTCTTC.

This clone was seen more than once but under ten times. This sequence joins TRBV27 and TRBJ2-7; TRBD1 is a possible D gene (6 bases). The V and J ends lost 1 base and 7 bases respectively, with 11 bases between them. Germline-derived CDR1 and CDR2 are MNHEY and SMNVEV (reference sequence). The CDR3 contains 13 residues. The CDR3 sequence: CASSLYRDGEQYF. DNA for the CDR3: TGTGCCAGCAGTTTATACAGGGATGGTGAGCAGTACTTC.

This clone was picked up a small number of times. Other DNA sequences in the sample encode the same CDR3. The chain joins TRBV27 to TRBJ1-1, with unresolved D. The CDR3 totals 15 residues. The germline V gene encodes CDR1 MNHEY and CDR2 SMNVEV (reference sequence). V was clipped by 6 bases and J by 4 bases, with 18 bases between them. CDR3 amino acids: CASRTARRAGTEAFF. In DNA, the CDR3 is TGTGCCAGCAGGACGGCAAGAAGAGCGGGCACTGAAGCTTTCTTT.

The CDR3 coding sequence is TGTGCCAGCAGGGAGGGGAATAATGAAAAACTGTTTTTT. Translated: CASREGNNEKLFF. The V and J genes are TRBV27 and TRBJ1-4; D might be TRBD1 (5 bases). V was cut by 6 bases and J by 4 bases, with 9 bases left in between. CDR3 size: 13 residues. Germline assignment: CDR1 MNHEY and CDR2 SMNVEV (reference sequence).

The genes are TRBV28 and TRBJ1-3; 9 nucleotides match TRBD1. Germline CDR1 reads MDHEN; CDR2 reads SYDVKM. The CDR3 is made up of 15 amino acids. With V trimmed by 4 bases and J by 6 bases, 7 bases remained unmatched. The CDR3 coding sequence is TGTGCCAGCAGTTCGACGGGACAGGGATTAAACACCATATATTTT. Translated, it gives CASSSTGQGLNTIYF.

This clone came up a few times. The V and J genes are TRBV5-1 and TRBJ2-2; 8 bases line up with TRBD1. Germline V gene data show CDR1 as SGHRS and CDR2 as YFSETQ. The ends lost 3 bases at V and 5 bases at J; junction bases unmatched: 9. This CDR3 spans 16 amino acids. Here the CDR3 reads CASSSTPRGRTGELFF. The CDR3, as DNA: TGCGCCAGCAGCTCAACCCCCAGGGGGCGGACCGGGGAGCTGTTTTTT.

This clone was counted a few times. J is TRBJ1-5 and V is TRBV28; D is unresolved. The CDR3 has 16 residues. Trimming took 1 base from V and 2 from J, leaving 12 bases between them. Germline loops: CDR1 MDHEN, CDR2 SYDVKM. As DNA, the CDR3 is TGTGCCAGCAGTTTATCTGCACCCGGAGGCAATCAGCCCCAGCATTTT. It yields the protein CASSLSAPGGNQPQHF.

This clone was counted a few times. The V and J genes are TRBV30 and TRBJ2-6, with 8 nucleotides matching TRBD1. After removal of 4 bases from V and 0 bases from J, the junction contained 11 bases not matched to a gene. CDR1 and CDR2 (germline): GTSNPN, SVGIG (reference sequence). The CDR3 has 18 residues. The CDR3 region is CAWTSRQGIRSGANVLTF. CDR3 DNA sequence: TGTGCCTGGACATCAAGACAGGGGATACGCTCTGGGGCCAACGTCCTGACTTTC.

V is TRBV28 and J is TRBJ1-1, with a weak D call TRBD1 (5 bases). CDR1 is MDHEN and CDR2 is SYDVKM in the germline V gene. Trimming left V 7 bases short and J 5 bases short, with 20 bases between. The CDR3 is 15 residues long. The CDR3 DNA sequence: TGTGCCAGCAAACTACTCAGGGTCTCAGGTACTGAAGCTTTCTTT. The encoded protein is CASKLLRVSGTEAFF.

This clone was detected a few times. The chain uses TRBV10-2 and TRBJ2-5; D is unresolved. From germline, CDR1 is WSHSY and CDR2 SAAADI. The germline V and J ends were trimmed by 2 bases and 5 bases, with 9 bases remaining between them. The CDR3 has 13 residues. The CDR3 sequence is CASSETPRETQYF. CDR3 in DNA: TGCGCCAGCAGTGAGACCCCTCGGGAGACCCAGTACTTC.